This TCR beta chain derives from a study of shared clonotypes between healthy human individuals. Study-level findings and limits: Sequencing of the sorted subsets was shown by rarefaction to be incomplete despite large depth.

As concerns this clone: No antigen is known for it.

Clones were read by immunoSEQ multiplex PCR, and TCRdb kept only the in-frame ones, dropping some. The sample contains some 2 million clones, 90% to 95% of which appear only once. The sample taken for sequencing was naive CD4+ T cells sorted from blood. Noted subset: CD45RA+ positively selected. The receptor comes from a man younger than 30 in good health.

The CDR3 spells CASRNKGQGASGYTF. The CDR3 DNA reads as TGTGCCAGCAGGAACAAGGGACAGGGGGCGAGTGGCTACACCTTC. The chain combines TRBV6-6 with TRBJ1-2; 12 bases line up with TRBD1. This CDR3 region has 15 residues. V was pared by 6 bases and J by 7 bases, with 9 bases of the junction left unmatched. Germline V gene lookup returns CDR1 MNHNY and CDR2 SVGAGI (reference sequence).